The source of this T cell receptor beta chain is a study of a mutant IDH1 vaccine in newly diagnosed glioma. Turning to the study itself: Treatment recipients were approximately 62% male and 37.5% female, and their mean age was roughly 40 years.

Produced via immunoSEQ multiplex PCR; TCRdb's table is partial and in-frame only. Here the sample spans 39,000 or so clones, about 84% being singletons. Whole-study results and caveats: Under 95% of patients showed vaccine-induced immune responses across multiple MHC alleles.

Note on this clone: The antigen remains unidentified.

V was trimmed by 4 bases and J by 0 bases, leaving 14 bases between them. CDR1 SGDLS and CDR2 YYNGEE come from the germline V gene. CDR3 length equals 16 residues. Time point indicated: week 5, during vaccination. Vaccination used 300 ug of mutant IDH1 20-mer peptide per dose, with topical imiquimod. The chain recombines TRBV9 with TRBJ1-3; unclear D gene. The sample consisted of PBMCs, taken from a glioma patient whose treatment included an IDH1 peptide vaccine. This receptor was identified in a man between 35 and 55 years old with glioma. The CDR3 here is CASSLDGRFSGNTIYF. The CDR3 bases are TGTGCCAGCAGCCTCGACGGACGCTTCTCTGGAAACACCATATATTTT.